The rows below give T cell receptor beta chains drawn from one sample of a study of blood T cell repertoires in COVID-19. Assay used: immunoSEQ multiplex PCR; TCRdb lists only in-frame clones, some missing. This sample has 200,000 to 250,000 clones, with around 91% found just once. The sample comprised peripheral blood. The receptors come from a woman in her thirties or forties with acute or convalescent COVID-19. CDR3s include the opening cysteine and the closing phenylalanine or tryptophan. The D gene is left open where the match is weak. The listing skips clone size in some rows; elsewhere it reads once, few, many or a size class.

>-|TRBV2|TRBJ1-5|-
CASSVPGDDSNQPQHF
TGTGCCAGCAGTGTGCCAGGGGATGATAGCAATCAGCCCCAGCATTTT
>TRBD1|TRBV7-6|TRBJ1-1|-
CASSLRQGMNTEAFF
TGTGCCAGCAGCTTAAGACAGGGGATGAACACTGAAGCTTTCTTT
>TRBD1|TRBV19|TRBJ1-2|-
CASSKPGTGVYGYTF
TGTGCCAGTAGTAAACCCGGGACAGGAGTCTATGGCTACACCTTC
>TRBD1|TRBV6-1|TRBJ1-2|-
CASSEGTGGFNYGYTF
TGTGCCAGCAGTGAAGGGACAGGGGGGTTTAACTATGGCTACACCTTC
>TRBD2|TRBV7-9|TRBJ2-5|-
CASSSPGGGMETQYF
TGTGCCAGCAGCTCACCAGGCGGGGGGATGGAGACCCAGTACTTC
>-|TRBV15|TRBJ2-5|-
CATSRAGTPSEETQYF
TGTGCCACCAGCAGAGCCGGGACACCATCTGAAGAGACCCAGTACTTC
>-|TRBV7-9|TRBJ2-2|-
CASHPFTGRDTGELFF
TGTGCCAGCCACCCATTCACAGGGCGGGACACCGGGGAGCTGTTTTTT
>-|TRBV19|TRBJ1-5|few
CASSLQGGNQPQHF
TGTGCCAGTAGTCTACAGGGTGGGAACCAGCCCCAGCATTTT
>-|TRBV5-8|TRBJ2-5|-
CASSFMGTGGETQYF
TGTGCCAGCAGCTTTATGGGGACCGGGGGTGAGACCCAGTACTTC
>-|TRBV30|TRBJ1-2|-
CAWSPDVTGSGYTF
TGTGCCTGGAGTCCCGACGTGACTGGATCAGGCTACACCTTC
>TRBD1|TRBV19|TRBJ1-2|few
CASTWGQGDYGYTF
TGTGCCAGTACTTGGGGACAGGGGGACTATGGCTACACCTTC
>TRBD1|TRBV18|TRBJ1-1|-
CASSPRTGEGTEAFF
TGTGCCAGCTCACCCCGGACAGGGGAAGGGACTGAAGCTTTCTTT
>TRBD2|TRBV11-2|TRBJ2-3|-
CASSPRASGPRFDTQYF
TGTGCCAGCAGCCCCCGGGCTAGCGGGCCTAGGTTCGATACGCAGTATTTT
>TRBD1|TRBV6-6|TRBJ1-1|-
CASNPRAGGLRAFF
TGTGCCAGCAACCCACGGGCAGGGGGCCTTCGTGCTTTCTTT
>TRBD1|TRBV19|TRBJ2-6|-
CASSMRTGSSGANVLTF
TGTGCCAGTAGTATGAGGACAGGGAGCTCTGGGGCCAACGTCCTGACTTTC